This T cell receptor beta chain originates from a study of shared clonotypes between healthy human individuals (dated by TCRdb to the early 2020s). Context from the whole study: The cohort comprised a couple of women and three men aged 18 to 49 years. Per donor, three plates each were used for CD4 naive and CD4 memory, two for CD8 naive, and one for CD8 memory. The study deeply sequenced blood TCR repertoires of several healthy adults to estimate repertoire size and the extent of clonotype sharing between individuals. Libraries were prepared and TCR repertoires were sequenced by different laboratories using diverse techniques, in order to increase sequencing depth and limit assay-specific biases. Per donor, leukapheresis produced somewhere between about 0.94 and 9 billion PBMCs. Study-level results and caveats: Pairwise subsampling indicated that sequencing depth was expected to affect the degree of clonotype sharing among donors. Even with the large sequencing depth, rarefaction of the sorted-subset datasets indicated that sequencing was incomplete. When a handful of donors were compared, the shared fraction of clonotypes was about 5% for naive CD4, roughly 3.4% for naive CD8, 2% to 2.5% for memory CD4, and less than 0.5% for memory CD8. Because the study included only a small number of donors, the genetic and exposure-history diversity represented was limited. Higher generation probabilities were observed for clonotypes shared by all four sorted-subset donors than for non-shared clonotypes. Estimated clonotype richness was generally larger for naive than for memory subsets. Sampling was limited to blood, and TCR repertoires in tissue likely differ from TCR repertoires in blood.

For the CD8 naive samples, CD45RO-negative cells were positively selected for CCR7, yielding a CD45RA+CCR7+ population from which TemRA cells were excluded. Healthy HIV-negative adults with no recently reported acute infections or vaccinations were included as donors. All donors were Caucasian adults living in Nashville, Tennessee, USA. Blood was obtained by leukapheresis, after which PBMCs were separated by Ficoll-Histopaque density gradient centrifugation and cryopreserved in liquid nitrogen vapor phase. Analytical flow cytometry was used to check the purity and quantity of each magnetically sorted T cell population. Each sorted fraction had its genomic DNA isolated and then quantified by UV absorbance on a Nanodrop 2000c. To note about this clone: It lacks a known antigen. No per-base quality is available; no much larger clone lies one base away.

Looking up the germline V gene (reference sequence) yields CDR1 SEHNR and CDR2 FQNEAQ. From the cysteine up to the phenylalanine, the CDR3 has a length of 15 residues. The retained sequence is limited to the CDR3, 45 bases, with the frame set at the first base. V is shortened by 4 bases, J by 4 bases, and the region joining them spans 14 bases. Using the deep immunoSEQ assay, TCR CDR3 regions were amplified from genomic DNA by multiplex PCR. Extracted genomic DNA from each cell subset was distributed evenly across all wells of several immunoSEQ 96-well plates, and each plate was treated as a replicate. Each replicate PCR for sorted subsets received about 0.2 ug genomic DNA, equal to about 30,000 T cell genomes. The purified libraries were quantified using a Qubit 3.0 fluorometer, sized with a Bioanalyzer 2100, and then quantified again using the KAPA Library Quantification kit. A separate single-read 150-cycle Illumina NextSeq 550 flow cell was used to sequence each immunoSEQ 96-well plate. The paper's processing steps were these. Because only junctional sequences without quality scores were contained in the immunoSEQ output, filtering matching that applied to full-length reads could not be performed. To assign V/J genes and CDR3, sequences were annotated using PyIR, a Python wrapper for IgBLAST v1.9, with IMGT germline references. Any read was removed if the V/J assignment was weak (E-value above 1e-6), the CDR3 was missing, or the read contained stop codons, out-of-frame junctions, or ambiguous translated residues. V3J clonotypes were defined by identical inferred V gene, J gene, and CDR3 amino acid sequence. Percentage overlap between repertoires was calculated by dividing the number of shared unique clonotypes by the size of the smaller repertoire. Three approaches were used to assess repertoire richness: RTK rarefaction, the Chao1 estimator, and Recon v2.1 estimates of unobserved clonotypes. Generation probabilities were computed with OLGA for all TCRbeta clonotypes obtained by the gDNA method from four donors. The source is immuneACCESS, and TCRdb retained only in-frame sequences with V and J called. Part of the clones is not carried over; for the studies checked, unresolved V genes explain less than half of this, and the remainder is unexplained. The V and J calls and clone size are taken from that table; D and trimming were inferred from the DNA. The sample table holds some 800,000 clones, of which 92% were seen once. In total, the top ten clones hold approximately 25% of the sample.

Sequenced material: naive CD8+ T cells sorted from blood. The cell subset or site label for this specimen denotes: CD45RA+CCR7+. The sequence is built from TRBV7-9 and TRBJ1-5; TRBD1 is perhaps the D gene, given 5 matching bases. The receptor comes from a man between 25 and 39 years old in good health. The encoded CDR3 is CASSSATEINQPQHF. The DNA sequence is TGTGCCAGCAGCTCGGCGACAGAGATAAATCAGCCCCAGCATTTT. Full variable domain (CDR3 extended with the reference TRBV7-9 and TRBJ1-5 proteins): DTGVSQNPRHKITKRGQNVTFRCDPISEHNRLYWYRQTLGQGPEFLTYFQNEAQLEKSRLLSDRFSAERPKGSFSTLEIQRTEQGDSAMYLCASSSATEINQPQHFGDGTRLSIL.